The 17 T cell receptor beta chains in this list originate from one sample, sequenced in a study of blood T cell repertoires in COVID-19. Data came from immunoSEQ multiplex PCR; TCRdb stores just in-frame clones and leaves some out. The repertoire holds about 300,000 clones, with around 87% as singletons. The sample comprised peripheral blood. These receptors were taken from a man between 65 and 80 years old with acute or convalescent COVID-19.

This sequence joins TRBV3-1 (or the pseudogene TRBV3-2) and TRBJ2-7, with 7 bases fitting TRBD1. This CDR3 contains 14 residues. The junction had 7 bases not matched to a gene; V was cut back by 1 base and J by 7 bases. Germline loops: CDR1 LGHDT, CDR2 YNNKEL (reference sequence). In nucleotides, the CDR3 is TGTGCCAGCAGCCAAGGGACAGGTGAAGGGGAGCAGTACTTC. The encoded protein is CASSQGTGEGEQYF.

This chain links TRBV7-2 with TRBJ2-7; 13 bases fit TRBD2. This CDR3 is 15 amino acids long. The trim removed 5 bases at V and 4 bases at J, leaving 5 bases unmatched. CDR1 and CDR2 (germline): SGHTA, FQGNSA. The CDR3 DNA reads TGTGCCAGCAGCCAACTAGCGGGGGGGCCATACGAGCAGTACTTC. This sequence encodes CASSQLAGGPYEQYF.

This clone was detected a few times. CDR3 DNA sequence: TGTGCCAGCAGACTCGGGACACTAGGGATAGGAGAGCAGTACTTC. Encoded protein: CASRLGTLGIGEQYF. The chain has TRBV7-2 and TRBJ2-7; a weak D match, TRBD1 (6 bases). The CDR3 is made up of 15 amino acids. CDR1 and CDR2 from the germline V gene are SGHTA and FQGNSA. Trimming removed 6 bases at V and 7 bases at J, with 22 bases between.

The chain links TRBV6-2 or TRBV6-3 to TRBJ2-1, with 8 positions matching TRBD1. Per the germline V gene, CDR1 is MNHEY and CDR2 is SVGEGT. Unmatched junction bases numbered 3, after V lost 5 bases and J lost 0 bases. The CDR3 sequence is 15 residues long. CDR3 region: CASSNTGGSYNEQFF. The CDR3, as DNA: TGTGCCAGCAGTAACACAGGGGGCTCCTACAATGAGCAGTTCTTC.

This CDR3 is CSVDPTSVGEQFF. CDR3 sequence (DNA): TGCAGCGTCGATCCCACTAGCGTTGGTGAGCAGTTCTTC. The chain links TRBV29-1 to TRBJ2-1, with 7 nucleotides matching TRBD2. V shed 6 bases and J 9 bases; nucleotides not matched to a gene: 11. The CDR3 runs to 13 residues. Germline V CDR1 and CDR2: SQVTM, ANQGSEA.

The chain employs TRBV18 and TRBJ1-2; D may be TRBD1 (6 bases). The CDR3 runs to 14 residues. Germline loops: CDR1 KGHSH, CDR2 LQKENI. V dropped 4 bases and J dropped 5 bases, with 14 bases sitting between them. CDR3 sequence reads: CASSRLRTEYGYTF. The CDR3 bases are TGTGCCAGCTCACGTCTGCGGACAGAATATGGCTACACCTTC.

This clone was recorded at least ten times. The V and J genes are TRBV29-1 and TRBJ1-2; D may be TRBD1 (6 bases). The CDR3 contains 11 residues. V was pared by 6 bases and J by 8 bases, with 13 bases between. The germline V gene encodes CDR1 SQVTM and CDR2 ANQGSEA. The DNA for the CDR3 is TGCAGCGTCAGGGGCGCCAGGGGCTACACCTTC. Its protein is CSVRGARGYTF.

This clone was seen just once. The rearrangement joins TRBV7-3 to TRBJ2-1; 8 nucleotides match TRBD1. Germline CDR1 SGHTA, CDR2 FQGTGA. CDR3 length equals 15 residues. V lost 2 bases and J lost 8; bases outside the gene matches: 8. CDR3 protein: CASSLQGALVYEQFF. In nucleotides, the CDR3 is TGTGCCAGCAGCTTACAGGGGGCCCTGGTGTATGAGCAGTTCTTC.

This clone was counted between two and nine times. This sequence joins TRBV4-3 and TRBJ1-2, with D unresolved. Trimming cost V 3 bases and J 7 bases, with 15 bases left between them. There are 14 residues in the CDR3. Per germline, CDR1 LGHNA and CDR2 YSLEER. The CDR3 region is CASSHVLKTGGYTF. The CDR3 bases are TGCGCCAGCAGCCACGTCCTTAAAACCGGTGGCTACACCTTC.

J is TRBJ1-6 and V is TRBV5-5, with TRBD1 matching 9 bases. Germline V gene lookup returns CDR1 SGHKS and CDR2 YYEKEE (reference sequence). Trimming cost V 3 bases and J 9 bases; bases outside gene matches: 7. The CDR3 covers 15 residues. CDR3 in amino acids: CASSWGQGPSSPLHF. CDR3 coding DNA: TGTGCCAGCAGCTGGGGACAGGGTCCCAGTTCACCCCTCCACTTT.

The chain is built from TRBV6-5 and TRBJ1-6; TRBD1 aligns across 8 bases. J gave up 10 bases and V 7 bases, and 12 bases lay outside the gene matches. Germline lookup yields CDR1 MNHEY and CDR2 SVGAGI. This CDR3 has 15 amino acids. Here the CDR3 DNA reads TGTGCCAGCACCAAGGACAGGGACCCGAGGTCACCCCTCCACTTT. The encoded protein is CASTKDRDPRSPLHF.

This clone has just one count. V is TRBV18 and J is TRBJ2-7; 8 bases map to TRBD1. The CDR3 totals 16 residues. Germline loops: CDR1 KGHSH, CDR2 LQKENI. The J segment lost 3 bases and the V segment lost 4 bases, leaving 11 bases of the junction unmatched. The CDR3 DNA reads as TGTGCCAGCTCACGACTAGACAGGGGATGGGGCTACGAGCAGTACTTC. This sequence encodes CASSRLDRGWGYEQYF.

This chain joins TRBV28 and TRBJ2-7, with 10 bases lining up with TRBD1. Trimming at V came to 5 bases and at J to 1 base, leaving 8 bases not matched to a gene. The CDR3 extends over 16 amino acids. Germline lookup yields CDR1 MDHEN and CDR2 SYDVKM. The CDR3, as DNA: TGTGCCAGCAGTAACCCCCGGGACAGGGGATCCTACGAGCAGTACTTC. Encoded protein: CASSNPRDRGSYEQYF. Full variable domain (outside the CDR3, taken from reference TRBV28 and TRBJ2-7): DVKVTQSSRYLVKRTGEKVFLECVQDMDHENMFWYRQDPGLGLRLIYFSYDVKMKEKGDIPEGYSVSREKKERFSLILESASTNQTSMYLCASSNPRDRGSYEQYFGPGTRLTVT.

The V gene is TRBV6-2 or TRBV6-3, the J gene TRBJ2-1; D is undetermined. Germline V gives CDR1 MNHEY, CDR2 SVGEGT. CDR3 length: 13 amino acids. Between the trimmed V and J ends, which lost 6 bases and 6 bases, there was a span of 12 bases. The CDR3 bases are TGTGCCAGCAGCCCATTGGGCCGCAATGAGCAGTTCTTC. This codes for CASSPLGRNEQFF.

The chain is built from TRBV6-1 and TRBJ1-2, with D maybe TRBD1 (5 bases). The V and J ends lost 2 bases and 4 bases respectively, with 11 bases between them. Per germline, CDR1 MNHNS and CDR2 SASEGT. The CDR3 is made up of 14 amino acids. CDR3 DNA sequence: TGTGCCAGCAGTGAACATACAGGCGGCTATGGCTACACCTTC. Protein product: CASSEHTGGYGYTF.

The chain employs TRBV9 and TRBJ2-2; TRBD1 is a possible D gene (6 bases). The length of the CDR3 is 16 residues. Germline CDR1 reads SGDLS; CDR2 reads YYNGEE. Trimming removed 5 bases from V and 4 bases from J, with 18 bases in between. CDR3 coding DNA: TGTGCCAGCAGTAGAGCGGCAGGGGTCAGCACCGGGGAGCTGTTTTTT. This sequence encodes CASSRAAGVSTGELFF. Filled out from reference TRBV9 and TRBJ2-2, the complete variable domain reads DSGVTQTPKHLITATGQRVTLRCSPRSGDLSVYWYQQSLDQGLQFLIQYYNGEERAKGNILERFSAQQFPDLHSELNLSSLELGDSALYFCASSRAAGVSTGELFFGEGSRLTVL.

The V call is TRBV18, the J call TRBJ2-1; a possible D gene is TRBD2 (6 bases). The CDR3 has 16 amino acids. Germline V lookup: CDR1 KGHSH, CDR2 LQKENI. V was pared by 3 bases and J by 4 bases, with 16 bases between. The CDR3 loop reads CASSPGTHQVYNEQFF. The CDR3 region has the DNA TGTGCCAGCTCACCCGGGACTCATCAGGTTTACAATGAGCAGTTCTTC.